Shown below are 22 T cell receptor beta chains from a single sample sequenced in a study of CD8 T cells in ankylosing spondylitis. TCRdb reprocessed the 5' RACE reads via MiXCR and lists one record per CDR3 protein. Found here are a few hundred thousand distinct CDR3 sequences, roughly 12% of them singletons; the top ten hold roughly 9.2%. Sequencing used blood, either unsorted or a sorted T cell fraction (not recorded which). The receptors come from a female donor with ankylosing spondylitis or in good health (not recorded which).

In the case of this clonotype: Given a much more abundant clone one base away, this may be a read error. V gene TRBV5-1 combines with J gene TRBJ2-2; D is ambiguous. Germline V gene sequence: CDR1 SGHRS, CDR2 YFSETQ. This CDR3 is built from 14 residues. The CDR3 DNA is TGCACCAGCAGCACCGACCTCTACACCGGGGAGCTGTTTTTT. It yields the protein CTSSTDLYTGELFF.

The chain uses TRBV2 and TRBJ2-1, with D possibly matching TRBD2 (6 bases). Germline values: CDR1 SNHLY, CDR2 FYNNEI. Trimming left V 5 bases short and J 8 bases short, with 16 bases between. CDR3 length: 14 residues. The CDR3 region has the DNA TGTGCCAGCAGTTATGACGGGGGACCCGATGAGCAGTTCTTC. Translation: CASSYDGGPDEQFF.

In this sample, this clonotype turned up a few times. The rearrangement links TRBV7-9 to TRBJ2-2; 7 nucleotides agree with TRBD1. The germline CDR1 and CDR2 sequences are SEHNR and FQNEAQ (reference sequence). J was trimmed by 4 bases and V by 3 bases; bases with no gene match: 8. There are 16 residues in the CDR3. This CDR3 reads CASSFPGQRSTGELFF. The CDR3 nucleotides are TGTGCCAGCAGCTTTCCGGGACAGAGGAGCACCGGGGAGCTGTTTTTT. Based on the CDR3 plus reference TRBV7-9 and TRBJ2-2, the full variable domain is DTGVSQNPRHKITKRGQNVTFRCDPISEHNRLYWYRQTLGQGPEFLTYFQNEAQLEKSRLLSDRFSAERPKGSFSTLEIQRTEQGDSAMYLCASSFPGQRSTGELFFGEGSRLTVL.

This chain connects TRBV29-1 to TRBJ2-3; D gene unclear. This CDR3 has 12 amino acids. The V gene's germline CDR1 is SQVTM and CDR2 ANQGSEA. The germline V and J ends were trimmed by 5 bases and 2 bases, with 8 bases remaining between them. CDR3 nucleotides: TGCAGCGTTTTCCCGAACACAGATACGCAGTATTTT. It is translated as CSVFPNTDTQYF.

The V gene is TRBV7-9, the J gene TRBJ1-5; the match to TRBD1 covers 8 bases. This CDR3 has 14 residues. The trim removed 5 bases at V and 5 bases at J, leaving 5 bases unmatched. Germline V CDR1 and CDR2: SEHNR, FQNEAQ (reference sequence). This chain's CDR3 is CASSPDRGHQPQHF. CDR3 sequence (DNA): TGTGCCAGCAGCCCCGACAGGGGACATCAGCCCCAGCATTTT.

This clonotype was seen more than once but under ten times. The rearrangement joins TRBV20-1 to TRBJ1-2; 7 nucleotides agree with TRBD1. This CDR3 comprises 13 residues. Germline V gene sequence: CDR1 DFQATT, CDR2 SNEGSKA (reference sequence). The ends lost 6 bases at V and 8 bases at J; junction bases unmatched: 12. The CDR3 region is CSAPDRVYGGYTF. The CDR3 DNA sequence: TGCAGTGCCCCCGACAGGGTATATGGCGGCTACACCTTC.

This clonotype has ten or more counts. The CDR3 protein is CAISGQGLSLYEQYF. CDR3 nucleotide sequence: TGTGCCATCAGTGGACAGGGGCTTTCCCTCTACGAGCAGTACTTC. The chain links TRBV10-3 to TRBJ2-7; 8 nucleotides match TRBD1. V shed 4 bases, J shed 3 bases, and the junction held 8 bases outside the gene matches. The CDR3 sequence is 15 residues long. Per the germline V gene, CDR1 is ENHRY and CDR2 is SYGVKD.

J is TRBJ2-3 and V is TRBV30; no definite D call. The V gene lost 0 bases and the J gene lost 0 bases, with 10 bases spanning the gap. CDR1 is GTSNPN and CDR2 is SVGIG in the germline V gene (reference sequence). The CDR3 loop spans 15 amino acids. The CDR3 nucleotides read TGTGCCTGGAGTGTCAGTGTTTCTAGCACAGATACGCAGTATTTT. Translation gives CAWSVSVSSTDTQYF.

The table lists this clonotype with many counts. The rearrangement uses TRBV6-6 and TRBJ1-2, with 10 bases lining up with TRBD1. V trimming: 6 bases; J trimming: 9 bases; junction bases outside the gene matches: 7. The CDR3 contains 13 residues. Germline CDR1 and CDR2: MNHNY and SVGAGI (reference sequence). This chain's CDR3 is CASRSGTGERYTF. The CDR3 DNA follows: TGTGCCAGCAGGTCCGGGACAGGGGAACGCTACACCTTC.

A few counts support this clonotype. The V and J genes are TRBV27 and TRBJ2-7; D remains ambiguous. V lost 4 bases to trimming and J lost 2 bases, with 9 bases between them. Germline V CDR1 and CDR2: MNHEY, SMNVEV (reference sequence). This CDR3 contains 13 residues. The CDR3 loop reads CASSSYRAYEQYF. The CDR3 DNA is TGTGCCAGCAGTTCCTACAGAGCCTACGAGCAGTACTTC.

The table lists this clonotype with many counts. The CDR3, as DNA: TGCAGCGTAGTTGGGCCATCGACCCAGTACTTC. Translating gives CSVVGPSTQYF. This sequence joins TRBV29-1 and TRBJ2-5; D is uncertain. Deletions cut 6 bases from V and 7 bases from J, with 12 bases between. The germline V gene has CDR1 SQVTM and CDR2 ANQGSEA. The CDR3 extends over 11 amino acids. The full variable domain, with the rest looked up from reference TRBV29-1 and TRBJ2-5, is SAVISQKPSRDICQRGTSLTIQCQVDSQVTMMFWYRQQPGQSLTLIATANQGSEATYESGFVIDKFPISRPNLTFSTLTVSNMSPEDSSIYLCSVVGPSTQYFGPGTRLLVL.

The chain combines TRBV19 with TRBJ2-6; TRBD1 might be the D (5 bases). There are 15 residues in the CDR3. Trimming pared 6 bases from V and 3 bases from J, leaving 12 bases between. Germline V gene lookup returns CDR1 LNHDA and CDR2 SQIVND (reference sequence). Here the CDR3 reads CASRAGRVGANVLTF. The CDR3 DNA reads TGTGCCAGTAGGGCAGGGCGAGTTGGGGCCAACGTCCTGACTTTC. The full variable domain, completed using reference TRBV19 and TRBJ2-6, is DGGITQSPKYLFRKEGQNVTLSCEQNLNHDAMYWYRQDPGQGLRLIYYSQIVNDFQKGDIAEGYSVSREKKESFPLTVTSAQKNPTAFYLCASRAGRVGANVLTFGAGSRLTVL.

This clonotype appeared a few times. This chain connects TRBV12-3 or TRBV12-4 to TRBJ2-7; TRBD2 agrees at 7 bases. The CDR3 loop spans 16 amino acids. The V and J ends lost 6 bases and 7 bases, in that order; junction bases with no gene match: 18. CDR3 DNA: TGTGCCAGCAGCCACGTAGGACTAGGGCGTTTGAGGGAGCAGTACTTC. It translates to CASSHVGLGRLREQYF.

This clonotype was seen a few times. The chain links TRBV20-1 to TRBJ2-1, with TRBD2 matching over 8 bases. This CDR3 region has 17 residues. Per the germline V gene, CDR1 is DFQATT and CDR2 is SNEGSKA (reference sequence). The V and J ends lost 3 bases and 3 bases, in that order; junction bases with no gene match: 13. The CDR3 here is CSASGGDGGRYYNEQFF. The CDR3 nucleotides are TGCAGTGCTAGTGGGGGGGACGGCGGGAGGTACTACAATGAGCAGTTCTTC.

In its sample, this clonotype was seen many times. This sequence joins TRBV27 and TRBJ2-7; 9 bases are a match to TRBD1. V was clipped by 3 bases and J by 10 bases; unmatched bases: 10. The germline CDR1 and CDR2 sequences are MNHEY and SMNVEV (reference sequence). The CDR3 has 14 residues. CDR3 protein: CASSFGTGPYYQYF. CDR3 DNA sequence: TGTGCCAGCAGTTTCGGGACAGGGCCATATTACCAGTACTTC.

This clonotype has ten or more counts. The V and J genes are TRBV25-1 and TRBJ1-6; no clear D gene. CDR1 MGHDK and CDR2 SYGVNS come from the germline V gene. The V end was cut by 6 bases, the J end by 9 bases, with 15 bases between. The CDR3 runs 14 residues. In DNA form, the CDR3 reads TGTGCCAGCAGCTTAGGGAGCGAGGGTTCACCCCTCCACTTT. Translated: CASSLGSEGSPLHF.

This clonotype showed up just a few times. The rearrangement links TRBV27 to TRBJ2-6; D not resolved. Germline lookup yields CDR1 MNHEY and CDR2 SMNVEV (reference sequence). The CDR3 contains 16 residues. Deletions cut 4 bases from V and 3 bases from J, with 13 bases between. CDR3 sequence: CASSSDTFGGANVLTF. DNA for the CDR3: TGTGCCAGCAGTTCCGACACGTTCGGTGGGGCCAACGTCCTGACTTTC.

CDR3 in amino acids: CSARAGFTDTQYF. CDR3 bases: TGCAGTGCTAGGGCAGGGTTCACAGATACGCAGTATTTT. V and J are TRBV20-1 and TRBJ2-3; possibly TRBD1 for D (5 bases). There are 13 residues in the CDR3. With 3 bases removed from V and 2 bases from J, the gap between germline ends came to 9 bases. Germline V gene data show CDR1 as DFQATT and CDR2 as SNEGSKA (reference sequence).

Only a few counts were recorded for this clonotype. The rearrangement uses TRBV7-2 and TRBJ2-5, with D possibly being TRBD1 (5 bases). The germline CDR1 and CDR2 sequences are SGHTA and FQGNSA. This CDR3 spans 14 amino acids. Trimming removed 8 bases at V and 5 bases at J, with 18 bases between. CDR3 in amino acids: CASAAFGAGETQYF. The DNA of the CDR3 is TGTGCCAGCGCAGCCTTTGGGGCAGGGGAGACCCAGTACTTC.

This clonotype turned up a few times. The rearrangement uses TRBV29-1 and TRBJ2-1; D remains ambiguous. Trimming took off 1 base at V and 8 bases at J, with 9 bases between the two ends. This CDR3 contains 12 residues. Germline loops: CDR1 SQVTM, CDR2 ANQGSEA. The CDR3 sequence: CSVEGFVDEQFF. In nucleotides, the CDR3 is TGCAGCGTTGAAGGTTTCGTCGATGAGCAGTTCTTC.

This clonotype was seen ten or more times. The chain couples TRBV10-3 to TRBJ2-3; TRBD2 matches 7 bases. V was pared by 7 bases and J by 5 bases, with 24 bases of the junction left unmatched. Germline lookup yields CDR1 ENHRY and CDR2 SYGVKD. The CDR3 runs 19 residues. Here the CDR3 reads CAIKRFGGGDADNGDTQYF. CDR3 DNA sequence: TGTGCCATCAAGAGGTTTGGGGGGGGGGACGCCGATAATGGAGATACGCAGTATTTT.

This clonotype was found a few times. The chain recombines TRBV7-2 with TRBJ2-5, with 8 bases matching TRBD2. CDR1 and CDR2 from the germline V gene are SGHTA and FQGNSA. This CDR3 region has 16 residues. The ends lost 1 base at V and 4 bases at J; junction bases unmatched: 8. The CDR3 protein is CASSLELRLAGETQYF. In DNA form, the CDR3 reads TGTGCCAGCAGCTTAGAGCTTCGGCTAGCGGGAGAGACCCAGTACTTC. The variable domain in full, completed from reference TRBV7-2 and TRBJ2-5, reads GAGVSQSPSNKVTEKGKDVELRCDPISGHTALYWYRQSLGQGLEFLIYFQGNSAPDKSGLPSDRFSAERTGGSVSTLTIQRTQQEDSAVYLCASSLELRLAGETQYFGPGTRLLVL.